Below are 8 T cell receptor beta chains sequenced from a single sample in a study of blood T cell repertoires in COVID-19. Using immunoSEQ multiplex PCR, the repertoire was profiled, and TCRdb retains in-frame clones only, with some absent. The sample lists some 180,000 clones; over 80% were seen once. Sequencing was done on a sample of peripheral blood. These receptor sequences come from a woman aged 40-49 years with COVID-19, enrolled during active disease.

J is TRBJ1-5 and V is TRBV18; TRBD1 agrees at 7 bases. Germline V gene sequence: CDR1 KGHSH, CDR2 LQKENI. This CDR3 comprises 20 residues. V lost 3 bases and J lost 2; bases outside the gene matches: 19. The CDR3 DNA reads as TGTGCCAGCTCACCGGGGTATGGAGAAGGACAGGTAGGCGGCAATCAGCCCCAGCATTTT. Protein product: CASSPGYGEGQVGGNQPQHF.

This rearrangement joins TRBV10-3 to TRBJ1-1, with D possibly being TRBD1 (6 bases). The CDR3 sequence is 15 residues long. The germline CDR1 and CDR2 sequences are ENHRY and SYGVKD. Trimming shortened V by 2 bases and J by 0 bases, and 10 bases separated the two germline ends. The CDR3 sequence is CAISEATGMNTEAFF. As DNA, the CDR3 is TGTGCCATCAGTGAGGCAACAGGGATGAACACTGAAGCTTTCTTT.

The rearrangement uses TRBV18 and TRBJ1-5, with 7 bases lining up with TRBD1. This CDR3 has 16 residues. In germline, CDR1 is KGHSH, CDR2 LQKENI. V dropped 1 base and J dropped 7; count of bases not matched to a gene: 10. The CDR3 protein is CASSPLPGTDVQPQHF. In nucleotides, the CDR3 is TGTGCCAGCTCACCACTTCCCGGGACAGACGTACAGCCCCAGCATTTT. Combining the CDR3 with reference TRBV18 and TRBJ1-5 gives the whole variable domain NAGVMQNPRHLVRRRGQEARLRCSPMKGHSHVYWYRQLPEEGLKFMVYLQKENIIDESGMPKERFSAEFPKEGPSILRIQQVVRGDSAAYFCASSPLPGTDVQPQHFGDGTRLSIL.

The DNA for the CDR3 is TGTGCCAGCAGCAGGACAGGGCCCTACGAGCAGTACTTC. This translates into CASSRTGPYEQYF. The gene calls are TRBV5-4 and TRBJ2-7; 8 nucleotides match TRBD1. CDR1 SGHNT and CDR2 YYREEE come from the germline V gene (reference sequence). Germline trimming cut 4 bases from V and 2 bases from J; bases unmatched to any gene: 2. This CDR3 comprises 13 residues.

The rearrangement uses TRBV28 and TRBJ1-2; D gene unclear. The ends were cut back, 10 bases at V and 0 bases at J, with 9 bases in the middle. In germline, CDR1 is MDHEN, CDR2 SYDVKM. The CDR3 is made up of 12 amino acids. In DNA form, the CDR3 reads TGTGCCACGGGTGGGTCTAACTATGGCTACACCTTC. Translating it yields CATGGSNYGYTF.

The V call is TRBV11-2, the J call TRBJ1-6, with D perhaps matching TRBD1 (6 bases). Between the trimmed V and J ends, which lost 1 base and 5 bases, there was a span of 6 bases. The CDR3 has 14 residues. The germline CDR1 and CDR2 sequences are SGHAT and FQNNGV. CDR3 bases: TGTGCCAGCAGCTTAGCAGGGGATAATTCACCCCTCCACTTT. Amino acids: CASSLAGDNSPLHF.

This clone was found once. V usage is TRBV2 and J usage is TRBJ2-5, with TRBD1 as a possible D gene (5 bases). Trimming took 10 bases from V and 3 from J, leaving 15 bases between them. Germline V CDR1 and CDR2: SNHLY, FYNNEI. The CDR3 loop spans 13 amino acids. DNA of the CDR3: TGTGCCACCCAGCAGGGAACTGAAGAGACCCAGTACTTC. This translates into CATQQGTEETQYF.

The V gene is TRBV28, the J gene TRBJ1-2, with a weak D call TRBD1 (6 bases). Germline V CDR1 and CDR2: MDHEN, SYDVKM. This CDR3 spans 16 amino acids. V lost 6 bases, J lost 0 bases, and 17 bases lay in between. The CDR3 spells CASSPTGFTTNYGYTF. The CDR3 DNA reads TGTGCCAGCAGCCCTACAGGGTTTACGACTAACTATGGCTACACCTTC.